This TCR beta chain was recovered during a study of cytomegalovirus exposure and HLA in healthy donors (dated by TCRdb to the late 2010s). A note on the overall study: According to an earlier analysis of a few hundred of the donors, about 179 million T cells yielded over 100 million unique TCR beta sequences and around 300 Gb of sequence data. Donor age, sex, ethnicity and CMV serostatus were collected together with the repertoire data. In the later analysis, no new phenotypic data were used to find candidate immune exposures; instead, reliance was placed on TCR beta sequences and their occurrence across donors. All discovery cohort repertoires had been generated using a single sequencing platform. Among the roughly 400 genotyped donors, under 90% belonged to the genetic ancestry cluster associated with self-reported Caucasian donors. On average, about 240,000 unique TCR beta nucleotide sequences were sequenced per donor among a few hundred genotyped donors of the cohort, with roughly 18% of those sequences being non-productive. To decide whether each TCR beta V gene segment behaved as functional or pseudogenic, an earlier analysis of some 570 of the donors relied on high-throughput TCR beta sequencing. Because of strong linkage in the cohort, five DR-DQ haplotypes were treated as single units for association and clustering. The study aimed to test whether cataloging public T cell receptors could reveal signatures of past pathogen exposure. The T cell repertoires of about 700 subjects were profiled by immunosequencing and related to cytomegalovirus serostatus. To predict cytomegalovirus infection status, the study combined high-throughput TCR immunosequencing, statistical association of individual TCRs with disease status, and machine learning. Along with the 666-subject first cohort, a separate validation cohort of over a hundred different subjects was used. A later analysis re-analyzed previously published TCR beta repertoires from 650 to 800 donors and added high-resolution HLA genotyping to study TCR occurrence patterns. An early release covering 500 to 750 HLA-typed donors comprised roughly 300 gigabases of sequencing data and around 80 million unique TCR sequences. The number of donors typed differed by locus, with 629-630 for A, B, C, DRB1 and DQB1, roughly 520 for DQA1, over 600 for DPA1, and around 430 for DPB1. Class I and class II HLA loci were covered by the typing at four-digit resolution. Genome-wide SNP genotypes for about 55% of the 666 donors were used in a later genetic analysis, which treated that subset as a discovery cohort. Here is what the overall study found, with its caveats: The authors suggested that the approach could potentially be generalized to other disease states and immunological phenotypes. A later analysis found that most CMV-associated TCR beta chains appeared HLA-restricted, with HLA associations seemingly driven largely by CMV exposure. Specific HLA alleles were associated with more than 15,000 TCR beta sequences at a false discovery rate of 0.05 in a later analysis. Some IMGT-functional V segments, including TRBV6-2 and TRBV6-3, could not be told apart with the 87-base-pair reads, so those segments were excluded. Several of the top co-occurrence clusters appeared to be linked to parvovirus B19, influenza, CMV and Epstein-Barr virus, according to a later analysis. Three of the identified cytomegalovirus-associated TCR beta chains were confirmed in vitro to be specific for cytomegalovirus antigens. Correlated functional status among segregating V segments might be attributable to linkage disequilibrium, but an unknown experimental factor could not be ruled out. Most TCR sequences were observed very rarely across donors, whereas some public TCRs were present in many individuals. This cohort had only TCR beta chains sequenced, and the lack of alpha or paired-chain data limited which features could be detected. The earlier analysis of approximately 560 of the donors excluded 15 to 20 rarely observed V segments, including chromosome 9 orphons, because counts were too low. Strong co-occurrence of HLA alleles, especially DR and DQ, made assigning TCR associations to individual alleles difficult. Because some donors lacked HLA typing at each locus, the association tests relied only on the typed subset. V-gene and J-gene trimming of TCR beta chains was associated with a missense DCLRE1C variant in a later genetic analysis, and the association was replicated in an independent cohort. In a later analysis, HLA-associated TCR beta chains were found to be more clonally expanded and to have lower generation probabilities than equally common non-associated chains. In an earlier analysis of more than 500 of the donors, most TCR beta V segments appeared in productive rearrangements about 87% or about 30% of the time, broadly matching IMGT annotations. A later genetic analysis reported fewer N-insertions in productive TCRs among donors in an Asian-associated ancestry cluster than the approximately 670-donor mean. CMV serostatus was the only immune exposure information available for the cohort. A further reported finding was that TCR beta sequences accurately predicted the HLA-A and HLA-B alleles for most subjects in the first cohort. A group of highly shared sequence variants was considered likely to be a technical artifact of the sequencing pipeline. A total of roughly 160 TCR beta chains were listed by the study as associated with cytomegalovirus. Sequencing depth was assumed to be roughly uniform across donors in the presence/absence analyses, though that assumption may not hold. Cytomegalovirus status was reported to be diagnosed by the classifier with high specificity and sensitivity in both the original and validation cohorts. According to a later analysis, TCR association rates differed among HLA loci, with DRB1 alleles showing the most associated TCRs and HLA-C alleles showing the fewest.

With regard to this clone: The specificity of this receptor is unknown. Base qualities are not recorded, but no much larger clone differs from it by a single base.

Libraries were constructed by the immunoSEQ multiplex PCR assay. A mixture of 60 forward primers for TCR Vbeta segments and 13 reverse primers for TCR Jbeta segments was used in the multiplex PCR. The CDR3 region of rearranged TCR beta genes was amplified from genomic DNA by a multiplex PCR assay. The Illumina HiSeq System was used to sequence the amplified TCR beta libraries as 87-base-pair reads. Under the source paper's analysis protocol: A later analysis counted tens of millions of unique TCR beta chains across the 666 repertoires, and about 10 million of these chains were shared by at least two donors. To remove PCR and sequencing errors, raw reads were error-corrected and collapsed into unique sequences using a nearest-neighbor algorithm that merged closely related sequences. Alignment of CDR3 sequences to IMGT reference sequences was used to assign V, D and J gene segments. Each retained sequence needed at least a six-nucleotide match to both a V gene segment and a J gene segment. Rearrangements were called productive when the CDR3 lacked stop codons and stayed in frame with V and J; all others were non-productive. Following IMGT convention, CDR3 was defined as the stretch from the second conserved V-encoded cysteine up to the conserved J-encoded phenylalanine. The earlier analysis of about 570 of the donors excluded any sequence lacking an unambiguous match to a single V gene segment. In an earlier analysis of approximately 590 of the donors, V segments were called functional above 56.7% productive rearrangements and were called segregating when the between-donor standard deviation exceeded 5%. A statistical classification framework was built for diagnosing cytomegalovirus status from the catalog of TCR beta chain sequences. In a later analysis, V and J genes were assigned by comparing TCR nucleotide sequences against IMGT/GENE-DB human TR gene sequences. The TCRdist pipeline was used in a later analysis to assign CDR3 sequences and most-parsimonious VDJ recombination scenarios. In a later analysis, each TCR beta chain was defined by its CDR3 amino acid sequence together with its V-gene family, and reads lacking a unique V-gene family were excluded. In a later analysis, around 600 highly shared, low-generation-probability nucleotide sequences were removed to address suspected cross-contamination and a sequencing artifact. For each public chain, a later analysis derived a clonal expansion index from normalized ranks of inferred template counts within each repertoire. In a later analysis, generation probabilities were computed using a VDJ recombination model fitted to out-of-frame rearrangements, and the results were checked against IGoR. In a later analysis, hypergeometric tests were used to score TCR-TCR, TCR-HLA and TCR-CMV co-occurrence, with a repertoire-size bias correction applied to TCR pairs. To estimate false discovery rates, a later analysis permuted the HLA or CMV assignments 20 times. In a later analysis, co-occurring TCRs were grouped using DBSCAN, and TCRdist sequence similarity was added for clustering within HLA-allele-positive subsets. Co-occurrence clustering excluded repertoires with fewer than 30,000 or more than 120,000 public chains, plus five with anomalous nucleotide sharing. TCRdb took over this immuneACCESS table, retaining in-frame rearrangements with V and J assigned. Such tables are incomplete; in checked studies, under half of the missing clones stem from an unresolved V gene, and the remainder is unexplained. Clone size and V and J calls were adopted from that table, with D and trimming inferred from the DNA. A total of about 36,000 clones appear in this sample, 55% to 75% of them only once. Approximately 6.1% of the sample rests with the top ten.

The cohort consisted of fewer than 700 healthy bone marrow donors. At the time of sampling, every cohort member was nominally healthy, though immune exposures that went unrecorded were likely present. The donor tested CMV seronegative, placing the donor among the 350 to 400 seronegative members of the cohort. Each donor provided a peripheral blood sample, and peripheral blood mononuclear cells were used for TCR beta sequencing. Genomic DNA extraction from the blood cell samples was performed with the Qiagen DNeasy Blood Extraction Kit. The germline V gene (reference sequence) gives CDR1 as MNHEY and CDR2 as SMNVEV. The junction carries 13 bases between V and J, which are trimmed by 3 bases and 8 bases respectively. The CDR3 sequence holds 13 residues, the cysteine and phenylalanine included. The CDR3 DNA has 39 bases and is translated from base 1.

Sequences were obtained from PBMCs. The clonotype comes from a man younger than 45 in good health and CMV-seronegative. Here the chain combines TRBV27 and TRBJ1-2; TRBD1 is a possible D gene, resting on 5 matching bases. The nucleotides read TGTGCCAGCAGTTTGACGGGGGTTGAAGGCTACACCTTC. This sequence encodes CASSLTGVEGYTF.